Each of the 29 T cell receptor beta chains below was sequenced from the same sample in a study of cytomegalovirus exposure and HLA in healthy donors. This PCR relied on a set of 60 Vbeta primers and 13 Jbeta primers. Profiled with immunoSEQ multiplex PCR; TCRdb holds only in-frame clones, not every one. The profile shows some 170,000 clones, 70% to 80% of them singletons. Sequencing used PBMCs. These receptors all come from a man aged 40-55 years in good health and CMV-seronegative.

This chain links TRBV19 with TRBJ1-1; no clear D. Trimming left V 7 bases short and J 0 bases short, with 12 bases between. This CDR3 comprises 14 residues. The V gene's germline CDR1 is LNHDA and CDR2 SQIVND (reference sequence). This CDR3 is CASTLGRVNTEAFF. In DNA form, the CDR3 reads TGTGCCAGTACCCTGGGGAGAGTGAACACTGAAGCTTTCTTT.

Worth noting for this clone: Its ends do not fully match the called genes, so a read error is possible. The J gene is TRBJ2-1, the V gene TRBV7-7; a possible D gene is TRBD1 (5 bases). The CDR3 has 15 amino acids. Germline V gives CDR1 SSHAT, CDR2 FNYEAQ (reference sequence). The chain's CDR3 is CASSPLVGPYNEQFF. In DNA, the CDR3 is TGTGCTAGCAGCCCCCTCGTGGGGCCTTACAATGAGCAGTTCTTC.

The chain couples TRBV11-1 to TRBJ2-5, with D maybe TRBD2 (6 bases). The CDR3 totals 14 residues. Germline V gene sequence: CDR1 SGHAT, CDR2 FQDESV (reference sequence). V was trimmed by 4 bases and J by 1 base, leaving 10 bases between them. CDR3 region: CASSSSGGQETQYF. CDR3 sequence (DNA): TGTGCCAGCAGCTCGTCCGGGGGCCAAGAGACCCAGTACTTC. The complete variable domain, with remaining parts taken from reference TRBV11-1 and TRBJ2-5, reads EAEVAQSPRYKITEKSQAVAFWCDPISGHATLYWYRQILGQGPELLVQFQDESVVDDSQLPKDRFSAERLKGVDSTLKIQPAELGDSAMYLCASSSSGGQETQYFGPGTRLLVL.

The table lists this clone with a few counts. This chain uses TRBV5-4 with TRBJ2-2; 7 positions match TRBD1. This CDR3 has 15 residues. The junction had 5 bases not matched to a gene; V was cut back by 3 bases and J by 3 bases. Germline CDR1 and CDR2: SGHNT and YYREEE (reference sequence). CDR3 amino acids: CASSWGQLDTGELFF. The CDR3 DNA is TGTGCCAGCAGCTGGGGACAGCTGGACACCGGGGAGCTGTTTTTT.

This chain's CDR3 is CASSQTSGGGNEQFF. The CDR3 DNA follows: TGCGCCAGCAGCCAAACTAGCGGGGGGGGGAATGAGCAGTTCTTC. This chain uses TRBV5-1 with TRBJ2-1; 13 nucleotides align to TRBD2. The CDR3 has 15 residues. Germline V gene data show CDR1 as SGHRS and CDR2 as YFSETQ. V dropped 4 bases and J dropped 7; count of bases not matched to a gene: 5.

V usage is TRBV5-4 and J usage is TRBJ2-3; no clear D. V lost 3 bases and J 1 base, leaving 18 bases between the germline ends. This CDR3 contains 17 residues. Germline V gene lookup returns CDR1 SGHNT and CDR2 YYREEE (reference sequence). The CDR3 DNA reads TGTGCCAGCAGCTCCCCCCGAGACACATTCGGCACAGATACGCAGTATTTT. It encodes CASSSPRDTFGTDTQYF.

Here the CDR3 DNA reads TGTGCCAGCAGTTTTCGGGGAGGGCTTGATACGCAGTATTTT. It encodes CASSFRGGLDTQYF. The chain uses TRBV27 and TRBJ2-3; 7 bases are shared with TRBD2. The CDR3 covers 14 residues. CDR1 and CDR2 from the germline V gene are MNHEY and SMNVEV (reference sequence). The V and J ends lost 3 bases and 6 bases, in that order; junction bases with no gene match: 6.

The chain is built from TRBV19 and TRBJ1-2; no clear D. The CDR3 is 13 amino acids. With 5 bases removed from V and 6 bases from J, the gap between germline ends came to 13 bases. Germline V CDR1 and CDR2: LNHDA, SQIVND (reference sequence). The CDR3: CASSGLRRNGYTF. The CDR3 region has the DNA TGTGCCAGTAGTGGACTGAGAAGGAATGGCTACACCTTC.

This clone has a handful of counts. Other DNA sequences in the same sample also yield this CDR3. The chain combines TRBV6-5 with TRBJ1-2; a weak D match, TRBD1 (5 bases). V was cut by 0 bases and J by 3 bases, with 11 bases left in between. There are 15 residues in the CDR3. Germline V gives CDR1 MNHEY, CDR2 SVGAGI. CDR3 region: CASSYSSGLDYGYTF. DNA for the CDR3: TGTGCCAGCAGTTACTCGTCAGGGCTAGACTATGGCTACACCTTC.

The chain carries TRBV6-5 and TRBJ2-7; 7 bases match TRBD2. V dropped 4 bases and J dropped 9; count of bases not matched to a gene: 9. The CDR3 consists of 13 residues. The germline gives CDR1 MNHEY, CDR2 SVGAGI. CDR3 DNA: TGTGCCAGCAGTTCCACAGGACTAGATGGGCAGTACTTC. As protein: CASSSTGLDGQYF.

The J gene is TRBJ2-2, the V gene TRBV29-1; D unresolved. Germline lookup yields CDR1 SQVTM and CDR2 ANQGSEA. V was trimmed by 6 bases and J by 3 bases, leaving 11 bases between them. This CDR3 is built from 13 residues. The CDR3 nucleotides are TGCAGCGTCACCCCTACGGACACCGGGGAGCTGTTTTTT. This encodes CSVTPTDTGELFF.

The V and J genes are TRBV12-5 and TRBJ1-1; D perhaps matches TRBD1 (5 bases). The germline V and J ends were trimmed by 0 bases and 6 bases, with 8 bases remaining between them. CDR3 length: 13 residues. Germline lookup yields CDR1 LGHNT and CDR2 FRNRAP. The CDR3 region is CASGLVGGSEAFF. In DNA form, the CDR3 reads TGTGCTAGTGGTTTGGTGGGGGGATCTGAAGCTTTCTTT.

V and J are TRBV28 and TRBJ2-7; D is undetermined. Germline V gene sequence: CDR1 MDHEN, CDR2 SYDVKM. The CDR3 totals 12 residues. Trimming took off 7 bases at V and 6 bases at J, with 13 bases between the two ends. This CDR3 reads CASKEGVGEQYF. The DNA for the CDR3 is TGTGCCAGCAAAGAAGGAGTCGGCGAGCAGTACTTC.

The chain has TRBV10-3 and TRBJ2-3, with a weak D call TRBD1 (6 bases). Germline V CDR1 and CDR2: ENHRY, SYGVKD. V was shortened by 3 bases and J by 3 bases, with 10 bases between the two germline ends. The CDR3 is 14 residues long. The CDR3 region has the DNA TGTGCCATCAGTGAAGGCAGGGGTACAGATACGCAGTATTTT. It encodes CAISEGRGTDTQYF.

This chain uses TRBV27 with TRBJ2-7, with 8 bases identical to TRBD2. Germline V gene sequence: CDR1 MNHEY, CDR2 SMNVEV (reference sequence). CDR3 length: 16 residues. Germline trimming cut 2 bases from V and 4 bases from J; bases unmatched to any gene: 10. In DNA, the CDR3 is TGTGCCAGCAGTTTAACAGCGGGAGACGTGTCTTACGAGCAGTACTTC. Protein sequence: CASSLTAGDVSYEQYF.

V and J are TRBV7-8 and TRBJ2-7; 7 nucleotides line up with TRBD1. V gave up 0 bases and J gave up 3 bases; unmatched junction bases: 2. CDR1 is SGHVS, CDR2 FQNEAQ, per germline. CDR3 length: 14 amino acids. The CDR3 DNA reads as TGTGCCAGCAGCTTAGCGGGACAGAACTACGAGCAGTACTTC. This encodes CASSLAGQNYEQYF.

This clone was found a few times. The gene calls are TRBV4-3 and TRBJ2-7, with TRBD2 matching over 9 bases. CDR1 LGHNA and CDR2 YSLEER come from the germline V gene. CDR3 length: 16 amino acids. V shed 1 base, J shed 3 bases, and the junction held 7 bases outside the gene matches. In nucleotides, the CDR3 is TGCGCCAGCAGCCAAGGTTGGCTAGCGGGAAGCTACGAGCAGTACTTC. This gives the protein CASSQGWLAGSYEQYF.

The chain employs TRBV5-4 and TRBJ1-1; D is perhaps TRBD1 (5 bases). V lost 0 bases to trimming and J lost 2 bases, with 14 bases between them. Germline CDR1 and CDR2: SGHNT and YYREEE (reference sequence). The CDR3 loop spans 16 amino acids. CDR3 sequence (DNA): TGTGCCAGCAGCTTGGCTTCGGGGGGTATTAACACTGAAGCTTTCTTT. Amino acids: CASSLASGGINTEAFF.

This clone appeared a single time. J is TRBJ2-7 and V is TRBV5-4; maybe TRBD1 (5 bases). CDR3 size: 12 residues. Per germline, CDR1 SGHNT and CDR2 YYREEE (reference sequence). Trimming pared 2 bases from V and 5 bases from J, leaving 8 bases between. CDR3 protein: CASSLPGNEQYF. The CDR3 DNA reads TGTGCCAGCAGCTTACCAGGGAACGAGCAGTACTTC.

This chain links TRBV28 with TRBJ2-1, with a tentative D call TRBD1 (5 bases). Germline V gene data show CDR1 as MDHEN and CDR2 as SYDVKM. This CDR3 region has 14 residues. Trimming stripped 8 bases from V and 7 bases from J, with 18 bases between. The CDR3 nucleotides are TGTGCCAGCCGCCGGGTTTTCAAGGGGAATGAGCAGTTCTTC. Translation: CASRRVFKGNEQFF. Looking up the rest from reference TRBV28 and TRBJ2-1 gives the full variable domain: DVKVTQSSRYLVKRTGEKVFLECVQDMDHENMFWYRQDPGLGLRLIYFSYDVKMKEKGDIPEGYSVSREKKERFSLILESASTNQTSMYLCASRRVFKGNEQFFGPGTRLTVL.

The rearrangement uses TRBV18 and TRBJ2-3, with 7 bases identical to TRBD1. CDR3 size: 15 residues. Trimming cost V 3 bases and J 0 bases; bases outside gene matches: 3. Germline V lookup: CDR1 KGHSH, CDR2 LQKENI. CDR3 residues: CASSPRTGSTDTQYF. The CDR3 DNA is TGTGCCAGCTCACCCCGGACAGGTAGCACAGATACGCAGTATTTT.

The chain carries TRBV28 and TRBJ1-1, with D perhaps TRBD1 (6 bases). Germline assignment: CDR1 MDHEN and CDR2 SYDVKM. The CDR3 spans 14 residues. The ends were cut back, 6 bases at V and 1 base at J, with 12 bases in the middle. CDR3 DNA sequence: TGTGCCAGCAGCTCAGGACAGACGAACACTGAAGCTTTCTTT. Translated, it gives CASSSGQTNTEAFF.

V gene TRBV19 combines with J gene TRBJ2-3; the match to TRBD1 covers 9 bases. V was clipped by 5 bases and J by 3 bases; unmatched bases: 6. The CDR3 consists of 15 residues. Germline CDR1 and CDR2: LNHDA and SQIVND (reference sequence). The chain's CDR3 is CASSLGQGETDTQYF. The CDR3 coding sequence is TGTGCCAGTAGTTTGGGACAGGGAGAGACAGATACGCAGTATTTT. Based on the CDR3 plus reference TRBV19 and TRBJ2-3, the full variable domain is DGGITQSPKYLFRKEGQNVTLSCEQNLNHDAMYWYRQDPGQGLRLIYYSQIVNDFQKGDIAEGYSVSREKKESFPLTVTSAQKNPTAFYLCASSLGQGETDTQYFGPGTRLTVL.

The rearrangement links TRBV7-9 to TRBJ2-5, with D perhaps matching TRBD1 (6 bases). The CDR3 length is 17 residues. Deletions cut 5 bases from V and 1 base from J, with 20 bases between. Germline V gene lookup returns CDR1 SEHNR and CDR2 FQNEAQ (reference sequence). The DNA for the CDR3 is TGTGCCAGCAGCCCCGAGTCCCCACAGGGTGCCCAAGAGACCCAGTACTTC. It is translated as CASSPESPQGAQETQYF.

This clone has only one observation. A junction end diverges from the germline sequence, so it may reflect a read error. This sequence joins TRBV7-9 and TRBJ2-5; D is perhaps TRBD1 (6 bases). The CDR3 covers 17 residues. Germline values: CDR1 SEHNR, CDR2 FQNEAQ (reference sequence). CDR3 DNA sequence: TGTTCCAGCAGCTCAAGCGTTGGGTGGGGGCGACAAGAGACCCAGTACTTC. Residues: CSSSSSVGWGRQETQYF.

This clone was found a few times. The CDR3 spells CASSQGGANQPQHF. Here the CDR3 DNA reads TGTGCCAGCAGCCAAGGAGGAGCTAATCAGCCCCAGCATTTT. The V call is TRBV4-2, the J call TRBJ1-5; D gene ambiguous. Germline CDR1 reads LGHNA; CDR2 reads YNFKEQ. The CDR3 totals 14 residues. Trimming stripped 1 base from V and 4 bases from J, with 8 bases between.

The chain uses TRBV7-2 and TRBJ2-3, with a possible D match to TRBD2 (6 bases). With 6 bases removed from V and 0 bases from J, the gap between germline ends came to 19 bases. The germline gives CDR1 SGHTA, CDR2 FQGNSA. This CDR3 spans 17 amino acids. The CDR3 here is CASRLASLRGSTDTQYF. The CDR3 coding sequence is TGTGCCAGCAGGCTAGCGTCCCTAAGGGGTAGCACAGATACGCAGTATTTT.

The chain has TRBV27 and TRBJ2-3; 10 bases align to TRBD2. The J segment lost 11 bases and the V segment lost 8 bases, leaving 7 bases of the junction unmatched. There are 12 residues in the CDR3. Germline loops: CDR1 MNHEY, CDR2 SMNVEV (reference sequence). CDR3 sequence: CASHQAGGVQYF. CDR3 nucleotide sequence: TGTGCCAGCCACCAAGCGGGAGGGGTGCAGTATTTT.

V usage is TRBV7-9 and J usage is TRBJ2-5, with D perhaps matching TRBD2 (5 bases). Germline lookup yields CDR1 SEHNR and CDR2 FQNEAQ (reference sequence). V gave up 0 bases and J gave up 5 bases, with 16 bases separating them. This CDR3 is 16 amino acids long. This CDR3 reads CASSLARGRGPETQYF. Here the CDR3 DNA reads TGTGCCAGCAGCTTAGCGCGTGGACGAGGGCCGGAGACCCAGTACTTC.